The 2 T cell receptor beta chains in this list originate from one sample, sequenced in a study of blood T cell repertoires in COVID-19. Sequencing was performed with immunoSEQ multiplex PCR; in TCRdb, only in-frame clones are kept and a portion is missing. The sample carries 98,000 or so clones, over 70% recorded once. The sequencing sample was made of peripheral blood. These receptors were obtained from a man aged 50 to 59 with acute or convalescent COVID-19.

This clone came up a few times. The V and J genes are TRBV6-6 and TRBJ2-1; weak D call: TRBD2 (5 bases). The V end lost 7 bases, the J end lost 3 bases, and 13 bases lay between the germline ends. Germline assignment: CDR1 MNHNY and CDR2 SVGAGI (reference sequence). CDR3 length: 14 amino acids. CDR3 sequence: CASMGGSLYNEQFF. CDR3 sequence (DNA): TGTGCCAGCATGGGCGGGTCCCTCTACAATGAGCAGTTCTTC.

The V call is TRBV28, the J call TRBJ1-6, with TRBD1 matching 9 bases. Germline lookup yields CDR1 MDHEN and CDR2 SYDVKM. The V and J ends lost 3 bases and 6 bases, in that order; junction bases with no gene match: 3. The CDR3 has 15 amino acids. CDR3 loop: CASSFDRGVNSPLHF. For the CDR3, the DNA is TGTGCCAGCAGTTTCGACAGGGGGGTTAATTCACCCCTCCACTTT.